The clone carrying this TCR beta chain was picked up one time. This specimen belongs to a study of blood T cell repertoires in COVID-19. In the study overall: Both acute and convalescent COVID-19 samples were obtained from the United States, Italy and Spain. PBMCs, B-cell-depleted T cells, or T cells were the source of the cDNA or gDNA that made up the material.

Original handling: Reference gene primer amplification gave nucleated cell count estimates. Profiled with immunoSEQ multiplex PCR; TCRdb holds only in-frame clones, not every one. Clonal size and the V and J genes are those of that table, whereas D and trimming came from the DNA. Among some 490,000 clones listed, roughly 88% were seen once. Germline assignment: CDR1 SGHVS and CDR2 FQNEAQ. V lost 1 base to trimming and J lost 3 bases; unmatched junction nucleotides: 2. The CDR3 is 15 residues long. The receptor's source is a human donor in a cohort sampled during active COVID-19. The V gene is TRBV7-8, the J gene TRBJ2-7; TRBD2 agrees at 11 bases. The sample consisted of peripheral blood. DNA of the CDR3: TGTGCCAGCAGCTTAGTAACTAGCGGGAGCTACGAGCAGTACTTC. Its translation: CASSLVTSGSYEQYF.